Shown below are 30 T cell receptor beta chains from a single sample sequenced in a study of shared clonotypes between healthy human individuals. Here immunoSEQ multiplex PCR was the method, and the copy in TCRdb shows in-frame clones only, minus some. The data show approximately 2,300,000 clones, about nine tenths seen once. Input material: naive CD4+ T cells from PBMCs. Regarding subset: CD45RA+ positively selected. These TCRs come from a man aged 18 to 29 in good health. Some clones in this sample may be carry-over from other donors' samples.

A single count supports this clone. The V call is TRBV6-6, the J call TRBJ2-1, with D perhaps matching TRBD1 (6 bases). CDR1 is MNHNY and CDR2 is SVGAGI in the germline V gene (reference sequence). The V and J ends lost 6 bases and 7 bases respectively, with 13 bases between them. The CDR3 has 13 amino acids. CDR3 nucleotides: TGTGCCAGCAGGCCAATACAGGGTAATGAGCAGTTCTTC. Protein: CASRPIQGNEQFF.

The chain links TRBV4-3 to TRBJ2-1, with 7 positions matching TRBD2. V shed 2 bases, J shed 4 bases, and the junction held 14 bases outside the gene matches. CDR3 size: 18 residues. In germline, CDR1 is LGHNA, CDR2 YSLEER. The CDR3 DNA sequence: TGCGCCAGCAGCCAAAACGAGGGGCTAGCGGAATCGTACAATGAGCAGTTCTTC. Translation gives CASSQNEGLAESYNEQFF.

V and J are TRBV18 and TRBJ1-3, with 7 bases fitting TRBD1. From germline, CDR1 is KGHSH and CDR2 LQKENI. CDR3 length: 16 residues. Germline trimming cut 1 base from V and 4 bases from J; bases unmatched to any gene: 7. This CDR3 reads CASSPQTAGGGNTIYF. CDR3 bases: TGTGCCAGCTCACCACAAACGGCAGGGGGAGGAAACACCATATATTTT.

This rearrangement joins TRBV20-1 to TRBJ2-1; perhaps TRBD2 as D (5 bases). V shed 5 bases and J shed 14 bases, with 13 bases lying between them. Looked up from germline, CDR1 is DFQATT and CDR2 is SNEGSKA (reference sequence). This CDR3 has 10 residues. DNA of the CDR3: TGCAGTGCTTCCGGGATCCTCGAGTTCTTC. Translating gives CSASGILEFF.

CDR3 nucleotide sequence: TGTGCCAGCAGCTTCGCCCGGGACAGAGAAGCTTTCTTT. This translates into CASSFARDREAFF. V and J are TRBV5-4 and TRBJ1-1; 7 nucleotides line up with TRBD1. Trimming at V came to 2 bases and at J to 8 bases, leaving 6 bases not matched to a gene. Germline V lookup: CDR1 SGHNT, CDR2 YYREEE (reference sequence). The CDR3 runs 13 residues.

A note on this clone: Within the sample, other DNA sequences also encode this same CDR3. This rearrangement joins TRBV2 to TRBJ2-1; possibly TRBD2 for D (6 bases). CDR3 size: 13 residues. From germline, CDR1 is SNHLY and CDR2 FYNNEI. V gave up 5 bases and J gave up 4 bases, with 9 bases separating them. The CDR3 bases are TGTGCCAGCAGTTTGGCGGGGTACAATGAGCAGTTCTTC. Residues: CASSLAGYNEQFF.

The rearrangement joins TRBV29-1 to TRBJ1-3, with D maybe TRBD1 (5 bases). This CDR3 is built from 13 residues. The V gene's germline CDR1 is SQVTM and CDR2 ANQGSEA. V was clipped by 7 bases and J by 4 bases, with 14 bases between them. CDR3 region: CSAGTAAGNTIYF. In nucleotides, the CDR3 is TGCAGCGCTGGGACGGCGGCGGGAAACACCATATATTTT.

The chain uses TRBV11-2 and TRBJ1-1; D gene ambiguous. The CDR3 covers 12 residues. From germline, CDR1 is SGHAT and CDR2 FQNNGV. V lost 3 bases, J lost 4 bases, and 6 bases lay in between. The CDR3 spells CASSFDGTEAFF. The CDR3 DNA follows: TGTGCCAGCAGCTTCGACGGCACTGAAGCTTTCTTT.

A single count supports this clone. The CDR3 DNA follows: TGTGCCAGCAGCCACGACAGGGCCGCGAACACCGGGGAGCTGTTTTTT. The encoded protein is CASSHDRAANTGELFF. The rearrangement uses TRBV11-3 and TRBJ2-2; 7 bases are shared with TRBD1. Germline V gene sequence: CDR1 SGHNT, CDR2 YENEEA. The J segment lost 0 bases and the V segment lost 5 bases, leaving 6 bases of the junction unmatched. The CDR3 loop spans 16 amino acids.

The rearrangement links TRBV27 to TRBJ2-4, with 8 bases that match TRBD2. Germline CDR1 MNHEY, CDR2 SMNVEV (reference sequence). The CDR3 runs 16 residues. V was clipped by 8 bases and J by 0 bases; unmatched bases: 9. The CDR3 loop reads CASPLIAGLAKNIQYF. The CDR3 nucleotides read TGTGCCAGCCCCCTCATAGCGGGGCTAGCCAAAAACATTCAGTACTTC.

The rearrangement uses TRBV6-6 and TRBJ2-3, with D perhaps assigned TRBD1 or TRBD2 (5 bases each). CDR3 length equals 15 residues. Trimming left V 6 bases short and J 5 bases short, with 18 bases between. Per germline, CDR1 MNHNY and CDR2 SVGAGI (reference sequence). CDR3 protein: CASRIGEGRVDTQYF. CDR3 sequence (DNA): TGTGCCAGCAGAATAGGAGAGGGCAGGGTAGATACGCAGTATTTT.

V is TRBV7-6 and J is TRBJ1-2; 9 bases agree with TRBD1. Germline V gene lookup returns CDR1 SGHVS and CDR2 FNYEAQ. The CDR3 spans 14 residues. The J segment lost 4 bases and the V segment lost 5 bases, leaving 5 bases of the junction unmatched. The CDR3 spells CASSPDRGSYGYTF. CDR3 sequence (DNA): TGTGCCAGCAGCCCCGACAGGGGGTCCTATGGCTACACCTTC.

This chain joins TRBV5-1 and TRBJ2-2, with TRBD1 as a possible D gene (6 bases). Per germline, CDR1 SGHRS and CDR2 YFSETQ. The CDR3 length is 16 residues. V was trimmed by 4 bases and J by 3 bases, leaving 16 bases between them. CDR3 sequence: CASSRQLSGDTGELFF. The CDR3 DNA reads as TGCGCCAGCAGCCGACAGTTGTCAGGGGACACCGGGGAGCTGTTTTTT.

This clone was observed once. The genes are TRBV7-2 and TRBJ1-3; D remains ambiguous. This CDR3 contains 15 residues. Trimming stripped 6 bases from V and 0 bases from J, with 12 bases between. The germline V gene encodes CDR1 SGHTA and CDR2 FQGNSA. Written as DNA, the CDR3 is TGTGCCAGCAGACAACCGAGGAGCTCTGGAAACACCATATATTTT. Encoded protein: CASRQPRSSGNTIYF.

This clone was recorded once. V usage is TRBV28 and J usage is TRBJ1-5; D remains unclear. This CDR3 has 15 amino acids. Trimming shortened V by 4 bases and J by 5 bases, and 15 bases separated the two germline ends. Germline V CDR1 and CDR2: MDHEN, SYDVKM. CDR3 loop: CASSSPAVGYQPQHF. Written as DNA, the CDR3 is TGTGCCAGCAGTTCCCCCGCAGTTGGGTATCAGCCCCAGCATTTT.

Comments on this clone: Other DNA sequences in the same sample also yield this CDR3. The chain employs TRBV7-2 and TRBJ2-5; TRBD1 matches 9 bases. The CDR3 length is 14 residues. V was pared by 5 bases and J by 5 bases, with 6 bases of the junction left unmatched. Germline-derived CDR1 and CDR2 are SGHTA and FQGNSA. CDR3 loop: CASSLDRGRETQYF. Here the CDR3 DNA reads TGTGCCAGCAGCCTGGACAGGGGTCGGGAGACCCAGTACTTC.

This clone was observed a handful of times. The chain carries TRBV10-3 and TRBJ1-5, with D unresolved. Germline CDR1 is ENHRY and CDR2 is SYGVKD. V lost 5 bases, J lost 5 bases, and 10 bases lay in between. CDR3 length equals 13 residues. In DNA form, the CDR3 reads TGTGCCATCAGTATGACGGAGGATCAGCCCCAGCATTTT. It is translated as CAISMTEDQPQHF.

CDR3 bases: TGTGCCAGTAGTCCTCCTCCGGGACAGAGGCCCTATGGCTACACCTTC. Protein sequence: CASSPPPGQRPYGYTF. The chain carries TRBV19 and TRBJ1-2; 7 nucleotides match TRBD1. Germline loops: CDR1 LNHDA, CDR2 SQIVND (reference sequence). This CDR3 has 16 amino acids. Trimming cost V 5 bases and J 4 bases; bases outside gene matches: 13.

CDR3 amino acids: CASSLEPGYNNEKLFF. The CDR3, as DNA: TGTGCCAGCAGCTTGGAACCGGGCTACAATAATGAAAAACTGTTTTTT. This sequence joins TRBV5-4 and TRBJ1-4; D gene ambiguous. V gave up 0 bases and J gave up 4 bases, with 13 bases separating them. The CDR3 extends over 16 amino acids. The germline V gene has CDR1 SGHNT and CDR2 YYREEE (reference sequence).

As for this clone: The same CDR3 arises from other DNA sequences in this sample as well. The V and J genes are TRBV5-4 and TRBJ1-2; D perhaps matches TRBD1 (6 bases). CDR3 length: 13 residues. Trimming cost V 0 bases and J 8 bases, with 11 bases left between them. Germline loops: CDR1 SGHNT, CDR2 YYREEE (reference sequence). CDR3 protein: CASSLGGARGYTF. In DNA, the CDR3 is TGTGCCAGCAGCTTGGGGGGGGCGCGAGGCTACACCTTC.

This chain uses TRBV28 with TRBJ2-6; D remains unclear. V was trimmed by 3 bases and J by 1 base, leaving 10 bases between them. Germline values: CDR1 MDHEN, CDR2 SYDVKM. The CDR3 has 16 amino acids. DNA of the CDR3: TGTGCCAGCAGTTTCGGCACCACGTCTGGGGCCAACGTCCTGACTTTC. As protein: CASSFGTTSGANVLTF. The whole variable domain, remainder taken from reference TRBV28 and TRBJ2-6, is DVKVTQSSRYLVKRTGEKVFLECVQDMDHENMFWYRQDPGLGLRLIYFSYDVKMKEKGDIPEGYSVSREKKERFSLILESASTNQTSMYLCASSFGTTSGANVLTFGAGSRLTVL.

The rearrangement links TRBV4-1 to TRBJ2-7; D is perhaps TRBD2 (6 bases). The CDR3 is 15 amino acids. The V gene lost 4 bases and the J gene lost 0 bases, with 13 bases spanning the gap. Germline V gives CDR1 MGHRA, CDR2 YSYEKL. The CDR3 protein is CASSPQRGGSYEQYF. DNA of the CDR3: TGCGCCAGCAGCCCCCAACGGGGAGGCTCCTACGAGCAGTACTTC.

The chain uses TRBV7-3 and TRBJ2-7; no clear D gene. The CDR3 is 12 residues long. V was clipped by 2 bases and J by 3 bases, with 5 bases between them. Germline V CDR1 and CDR2: SGHTA, FQGTGA. CDR3 sequence reads: CASSLAHYEQYF. The DNA of the CDR3 is TGTGCCAGCAGCTTAGCCCACTACGAGCAGTACTTC.

The chain links TRBV5-1 to TRBJ2-7; 7 bases match TRBD1. CDR1 is SGHRS and CDR2 is YFSETQ in the germline V gene. There are 14 residues in the CDR3. The ends lost 2 bases at V and 2 bases at J; junction bases unmatched: 4. In nucleotides, the CDR3 is TGCGCCAGCAGCTTCAGCCAGGGGGCCTACGAGCAGTACTTC. This encodes CASSFSQGAYEQYF.

The chain recombines TRBV7-3 with TRBJ2-7; 12 bases are a match to TRBD2. CDR1 and CDR2 from the germline V gene are SGHTA and FQGTGA. V shed 5 bases and J 6 bases; nucleotides not matched to a gene: 2. This CDR3 region has 13 residues. CDR3 coding DNA: TGTGCCAGCAGCCTAGCGGGAGGGCCCGAGCAGTACTTC. This codes for CASSLAGGPEQYF.

This clone was seen a single time. V is TRBV4-3 and J is TRBJ2-3; D is uncertain. The CDR3 has 13 residues. The V end was cut by 0 bases, the J end by 7 bases, with 8 bases between. The germline V gene encodes CDR1 LGHNA and CDR2 YSLEER. The CDR3 sequence: CASSQDLGYTQYF. The DNA for the CDR3 is TGCGCCAGCAGCCAAGATCTGGGGTATACGCAGTATTTT.

The genes are TRBV11-3 and TRBJ1-6; 10 nucleotides match TRBD1. The germline gives CDR1 SGHNT, CDR2 YENEEA. The CDR3 is 16 residues long. V was pared by 8 bases and J by 5 bases, with 9 bases of the junction left unmatched. CDR3 bases: TGTGCCAGCGGCCGACAGGGGGCGGTGAATAATTCACCCCTCCACTTT. Its translation is CASGRQGAVNNSPLHF.

The V call is TRBV27, the J call TRBJ2-7; weak D call: TRBD1 (5 bases). Germline loops: CDR1 MNHEY, CDR2 SMNVEV (reference sequence). The germline V and J ends were trimmed by 5 bases and 1 base, with 12 bases remaining between them. The CDR3 runs to 14 residues. CDR3 in amino acids: CASSRQQESYEQYF. The CDR3 DNA sequence: TGTGCCAGCAGTCGACAGCAAGAGTCCTACGAGCAGTACTTC.

The chain employs TRBV9 and TRBJ1-3; 11 bases are shared with TRBD1. The CDR3 is made up of 16 amino acids. Germline V CDR1 and CDR2: SGDLS, YYNGEE. Trimming removed 4 bases from V and 4 bases from J; junction bases left unmatched: 7. CDR3 sequence reads: CASSPGQGAKGNTIYF. The CDR3 bases are TGTGCCAGCAGCCCAGGACAGGGGGCGAAAGGAAACACCATATATTTT.

This chain uses TRBV12-5 with TRBJ2-3; D is unclear. Germline assignment: CDR1 LGHNT and CDR2 FRNRAP. There are 11 residues in the CDR3. The V end lost 1 base, the J end lost 7 bases, and 3 bases lay between the germline ends. The CDR3 loop is CASGLGHTQYF. DNA of the CDR3: TGTGCTAGTGGTTTGGGACATACGCAGTATTTT.